A single sample gave rise to the 29 T cell receptor beta chains below, sequenced in a study of blood T cell repertoires in COVID-19. The method was immunoSEQ multiplex PCR; TCRdb's version includes in-frame clones alone and lacks a portion of them. Among roughly 200,000 clones listed, roughly 86% were seen once. The sample comprised PBMCs or T cells enriched from blood (not recorded which). These receptors were obtained from a woman between 35 and 50 years old in a cohort exposed to, infected with or recovered from COVID-19 (not recorded which).

This clone has only one observation. The chain links TRBV7-6 to TRBJ2-2; 12 positions agree with TRBD2. This CDR3 region has 17 residues. With 2 bases clipped from V and 6 bases from J, the junction kept 7 bases outside the gene matches. The V gene's germline CDR1 is SGHVS and CDR2 FNYEAQ. DNA of the CDR3: TGTGCCAGCAGCTTAAACCTAGCGGGAGGGCCGGCCGGGGAGCTGTTTTTT. This sequence encodes CASSLNLAGGPAGELFF. The whole variable domain, filled in from reference TRBV7-6 and TRBJ2-2, reads GAGVSQSPRYKVTKRGQDVALRCDPISGHVSLYWYRQALGQGPEFLTYFNYEAQQDKSGLPNDRFSAERPEGSISTLTIQRTEQRDSAMYRCASSLNLAGGPAGELFFGEGSRLTVL.

The rearrangement uses TRBV12-5 and TRBJ1-1, with TRBD1 as a possible D gene (6 bases). This CDR3 is built from 14 residues. V dropped 5 bases and J dropped 0 bases, with 10 bases sitting between them. CDR1 LGHNT and CDR2 FRNRAP come from the germline V gene. CDR3 DNA: TGTGCTAGTGGTGCCGGACAGCTGAACACTGAAGCTTTCTTT. This sequence encodes CASGAGQLNTEAFF.

CDR3 protein: CASSQGGGYTEAFF. In DNA form, the CDR3 reads TGCGCCAGCAGCCAAGGGGGAGGGTACACTGAAGCTTTCTTT. The V gene is TRBV4-1, the J gene TRBJ1-1, with unresolved D. CDR1 MGHRA and CDR2 YSYEKL come from the germline V gene. The ends were cut back, 1 base at V and 3 bases at J, with 9 bases in the middle. This CDR3 comprises 14 residues.

This clone showed up just a few times. The V and J genes are TRBV3-1 (or the pseudogene TRBV3-2) and TRBJ2-1; 7 nucleotides line up with TRBD1. The V gene's germline CDR1 is LGHDT and CDR2 YNNKEL (reference sequence). V gave up 2 bases and J gave up 1 base; unmatched junction bases: 5. This CDR3 has 16 residues. The CDR3 loop reads CASSQLRQGSYNEQFF. The CDR3, as DNA: TGTGCCAGCAGCCAACTCCGACAGGGTTCCTACAATGAGCAGTTCTTC.

This clone was counted a few times. The J gene is TRBJ2-7, the V gene TRBV7-8; 10 nucleotides match TRBD1. This CDR3 is 14 amino acids long. V gave up 3 bases and J gave up 7 bases; unmatched junction bases: 6. CDR1 is SGHVS, CDR2 FQNEAQ, per germline. The CDR3 sequence is CASSFPGTGEEQYF. Here the CDR3 DNA reads TGTGCCAGCAGCTTTCCCGGGACAGGGGAGGAGCAGTACTTC.

The V call is TRBV6-2 or TRBV6-3, the J call TRBJ2-3, with 7 bases aligning to TRBD2. In germline, CDR1 is MNHEY, CDR2 SVGEGT. V gave up 4 bases and J gave up 2 bases; unmatched junction bases: 6. This CDR3 spans 15 amino acids. CDR3 in DNA: TGTGCCAGCAGTTTGGCAGCGGGATTCACAGATACGCAGTATTTT. Its translation is CASSLAAGFTDTQYF.

This clone has only a few counts. The chain has TRBV5-1 and TRBJ2-7; weak D call: TRBD1 (6 bases). The CDR3 has 12 residues. Germline CDR1 and CDR2: SGHRS and YFSETQ. V was shortened by 5 bases and J by 5 bases, with 11 bases between the two germline ends. CDR3 in amino acids: CASRSQGNEQYF. The CDR3 coding sequence is TGCGCCAGCAGGTCACAGGGAAACGAGCAGTACTTC. The full variable domain, in which reference TRBV5-1 and TRBJ2-7 provide the parts outside the CDR3, is KAGVTQTPRYLIKTRGQQVTLSCSPISGHRSVSWYQQTPGQGLQFLFEYFSETQRNKGNFPGRFSGRQFSNSRSEMNVSTLELGDSALYLCASRSQGNEQYFGPGTRLTVT.

The V and J genes are TRBV27 and TRBJ1-1, with 10 bases lining up with TRBD1. This CDR3 is built from 16 residues. Losses at the gene ends were 1 base for V and 5 bases for J; bases not matched to a gene: 7. Germline V gene lookup returns CDR1 MNHEY and CDR2 SMNVEV (reference sequence). DNA for the CDR3: TGTGCCAGCAGTTTATATTGGGACAGGGGCCGGACTGAAGCTTTCTTT. Translating gives CASSLYWDRGRTEAFF.

This clone was found once. The V and J genes are TRBV4-1 and TRBJ2-2, with TRBD2 matching 14 bases. The CDR3 totals 17 residues. CDR1 MGHRA and CDR2 YSYEKL come from the germline V gene. With 4 bases clipped from V and 7 bases from J, the junction kept 8 bases outside the gene matches. CDR3 DNA: TGCGCCAGCAGCCCCGGACTAGCGGGAGGCCCCAGCGGGGAGCTGTTTTTT. Translating it yields CASSPGLAGGPSGELFF.

The chain carries TRBV27 and TRBJ2-1; 9 nucleotides line up with TRBD1. There are 15 residues in the CDR3. Per the germline V gene, CDR1 is MNHEY and CDR2 is SMNVEV (reference sequence). V shed 3 bases, J shed 2 bases, and the junction held 2 bases outside the gene matches. For the CDR3, the DNA is TGTGCCAGCAGTTTCACAGGGGGCCCCTACAATGAGCAGTTCTTC. This gives the protein CASSFTGGPYNEQFF.

The CDR3: CASSVRRGTWQPQHF. For the CDR3, the DNA is TGTGCCAGCAGCGTTCGAAGGGGTACATGGCAGCCCCAGCATTTT. V gene TRBV2 combines with J gene TRBJ1-5; TRBD1 is a possible D gene (5 bases). Germline values: CDR1 SNHLY, CDR2 FYNNEI. CDR3 size: 15 residues. Between the trimmed V and J ends, which lost 6 bases and 7 bases, there was a span of 19 bases.

This clone was observed a handful of times. The rearrangement uses TRBV5-1 and TRBJ1-1; perhaps TRBD1 as D (5 bases). The CDR3 consists of 14 residues. V dropped 2 bases and J dropped 6 bases, with 14 bases sitting between them. CDR1 is SGHRS and CDR2 is YFSETQ in the germline V gene. CDR3 DNA: TGCGCCAGCAGCTTTTTCCAAGGGGAGGCTGAAGCTTTCTTT. Translated: CASSFFQGEAEAFF.

The chain links TRBV13 to TRBJ2-3; D is uncertain. V shed 2 bases and J shed 2 bases, with 11 bases lying between them. The germline CDR1 and CDR2 sequences are PRHDT and FYEKMQ (reference sequence). The CDR3 has 15 residues. CDR3 DNA sequence: TGTGCCAGCAGCTTACGACAACCTCTCACAGATACGCAGTATTTT. Translating gives CASSLRQPLTDTQYF.

The genes are TRBV4-1 and TRBJ2-2, with 9 bases that match TRBD1. The CDR3 loop spans 17 amino acids. CDR1 and CDR2 (germline): MGHRA, YSYEKL. V gave up 3 bases and J gave up 6 bases; unmatched junction bases: 11. CDR3 loop: CASSQGTGTGWAGELFF. The CDR3 bases are TGCGCCAGCAGCCAGGGTACTGGGACAGGGTGGGCCGGGGAGCTGTTTTTT.

This clone was observed a single time. The rearrangement links TRBV7-2 to TRBJ1-6; TRBD1 might be the D (6 bases). From germline, CDR1 is SGHTA and CDR2 FQGNSA. The CDR3 length is 16 residues. The V end lost 1 base, the J end lost 3 bases, and 10 bases lay between the germline ends. The CDR3 here is CASSLDRVGYNSPLHF. The DNA for the CDR3 is TGTGCCAGCAGCTTAGACAGGGTCGGCTATAATTCACCCCTCCACTTT.

The chain links TRBV11-3 to TRBJ2-1; 11 nucleotides align to TRBD2. With 4 bases clipped from V and 4 bases from J, the junction kept 3 bases outside the gene matches. Germline V CDR1 and CDR2: SGHNT, YENEEA. The CDR3 spans 15 residues. The CDR3 DNA reads TGTGCCAGCAGCTCTGGACTAGCGGGTTACAATGAGCAGTTCTTC. It translates to CASSSGLAGYNEQFF.

V usage is TRBV11-2 and J usage is TRBJ2-2, with 11 nucleotides matching TRBD2. CDR1 SGHAT and CDR2 FQNNGV come from the germline V gene. There are 17 residues in the CDR3. Trimming took 2 bases from V and 4 from J; bases not matched to a gene: 6. CDR3 amino acids: CASSLTSGRRFTGELFF. The CDR3 DNA reads TGTGCCAGCAGCTTAACTAGCGGGAGACGTTTCACCGGGGAGCTGTTTTTT. Full variable domain (rest looked up from reference TRBV11-2 and TRBJ2-2): EAGVAQSPRYKIIEKRQSVAFWCNPISGHATLYWYQQILGQGPKLLIQFQNNGVVDDSQLPKDRFSAERLKGVDSTLKIQPAKLEDSAVYLCASSLTSGRRFTGELFFGEGSRLTVL.

This clone was seen only a few times. This chain's CDR3 is CASSLDRSTGGYTF. DNA for the CDR3: TGTGCCAGCAGCTTAGACCGATCGACGGGGGGCTACACCTTC. V gene TRBV11-2 combines with J gene TRBJ1-2; no firm D call. The CDR3 runs 14 residues. Germline loops: CDR1 SGHAT, CDR2 FQNNGV. Trimming took 0 bases from V and 8 from J, leaving 13 bases between them.

This clone was picked up a small number of times. This chain links TRBV4-1 with TRBJ1-2, with unresolved D. Trimming stripped 4 bases from V and 1 base from J, with 7 bases between. This CDR3 region has 13 residues. The germline CDR1 and CDR2 sequences are MGHRA and YSYEKL. For the CDR3, the DNA is TGCGCCAGCAGCCTAATTATTAACTATGGCTACACCTTC. It yields the protein CASSLIINYGYTF.

This sequence joins TRBV7-6 and TRBJ2-2; D not resolved. Deletions cut 1 base from V and 7 bases from J, with 19 bases between. Germline CDR1 and CDR2: SGHVS and FNYEAQ. The CDR3 runs 17 residues. CDR3: CASSLVAAPGGDGELFF. CDR3 DNA sequence: TGTGCCAGCAGCTTAGTAGCAGCGCCCGGTGGTGACGGGGAGCTGTTTTTT.

The chain has TRBV11-2 and TRBJ1-5; 7 bases line up with TRBD1. The CDR3 sequence is 15 residues long. The ends lost 5 bases at V and 3 bases at J; junction bases unmatched: 7. CDR1 SGHAT and CDR2 FQNNGV come from the germline V gene. The CDR3 is CASSLLTGANQPQHF. The CDR3 coding sequence is TGTGCCAGCAGCCTTCTTACAGGGGCCAATCAGCCCCAGCATTTT.

The genes are TRBV4-1 and TRBJ1-2; 9 bases match TRBD1. The CDR3 covers 17 residues. The germline V gene has CDR1 MGHRA and CDR2 YSYEKL. V lost 2 bases and J lost 4; bases outside the gene matches: 11. CDR3 DNA sequence: TGCGCCAGCAGCCAAACCCTGACGGGACAGGGTGCCTATGGCTACACCTTC. Its protein is CASSQTLTGQGAYGYTF.

This sequence joins TRBV10-3 and TRBJ2-3, with 13 bases aligning to TRBD2. Losses at the gene ends were 2 bases for V and 6 bases for J; bases not matched to a gene: 5. Germline values: CDR1 ENHRY, CDR2 SYGVKD. The length of the CDR3 is 16 residues. The CDR3 loop is CAISEKLAGGSDTQYF. CDR3 in DNA: TGTGCCATCAGTGAGAAACTAGCGGGAGGGTCGGATACGCAGTATTTT.

The chain has TRBV6-2 or TRBV6-3 and TRBJ2-6; a weak D match, TRBD1 (5 bases). CDR1 is MNHEY, CDR2 SVGEGT, per germline. V shed 2 bases and J shed 0 bases, with 5 bases lying between them. The CDR3 has 15 residues. The CDR3 DNA sequence: TGTGCCAGCAGTTACGACAGCTCTGGGGCCAACGTCCTGACTTTC. Translation: CASSYDSSGANVLTF.

The CDR3 bases are TGTGCCAGCTACACTAGCGCTACAAGCTCCTACAATGAGCAGTTCTTC. As protein: CASYTSATSSYNEQFF. V usage is TRBV2 and J usage is TRBJ2-1; 7 bases align to TRBD2. This CDR3 spans 16 amino acids. Germline V gene sequence: CDR1 SNHLY, CDR2 FYNNEI. V shed 8 bases and J 0 bases; nucleotides not matched to a gene: 10.

The chain employs TRBV19 and TRBJ1-6, with 7 bases that match TRBD1. The trim removed 7 bases at V and 6 bases at J, leaving 3 bases unmatched. Per the germline V gene, CDR1 is LNHDA and CDR2 is SQIVND (reference sequence). The CDR3 sequence is 13 residues long. DNA of the CDR3: TGTGCCAGTACAGGGGGAGGTAATTCACCCCTCCACTTT. Protein sequence: CASTGGGNSPLHF.

This chain joins TRBV7-9 and TRBJ1-2; 7 nucleotides match TRBD1. This CDR3 spans 18 amino acids. Germline CDR1 reads SEHNR; CDR2 reads FQNEAQ (reference sequence). V lost 6 bases, J lost 0 bases, and 16 bases stayed unmatched. The CDR3 DNA reads TGTGCCAGCAGTCCTAGTGGGACAGCTTATCAAGCTAACTATGGCTACACCTTC. Translating it yields CASSPSGTAYQANYGYTF.

This chain's CDR3 is CASSLAQGYTEAFF. The CDR3 DNA reads TGTGCCAGCAGCTTGGCCCAGGGCTACACTGAAGCTTTCTTT. The chain employs TRBV5-6 and TRBJ1-1; TRBD1 might be the D (5 bases). The CDR3 has 14 residues. Germline V gene sequence: CDR1 SGHDT, CDR2 YYEEEE. With 0 bases removed from V and 3 bases from J, the gap between germline ends came to 9 bases. Drawing the rest from reference TRBV5-6 and TRBJ1-1, the complete variable domain is DAGVTQSPTHLIKTRGQQVTLRCSPKSGHDTVSWYQQALGQGPQFIFQYYEEEERQRGNFPDRFSGHQFPNYSSELNVNALLLGDSALYLCASSLAQGYTEAFFGQGTRLTVV.

DNA for the CDR3: TGTGCCAGCAGTGACAGGGACTATGGCTACACCTTC. As protein: CASSDRDYGYTF. This chain links TRBV7-9 with TRBJ1-2; 7 nucleotides line up with TRBD1. Germline lookup yields CDR1 SEHNR and CDR2 FQNEAQ (reference sequence). This CDR3 is 12 amino acids long. V trimming: 6 bases; J trimming: 3 bases; junction bases outside the gene matches: 1.